This is a list of T cell receptor beta chains from one sample in a study of Ad26.COV2.S vaccination and SARS-CoV-2 variants. Produced via immunoSEQ multiplex PCR; TCRdb's table is partial and in-frame only. The sample holds roughly 420,000 clones; approximately 90% are singletons and the top ten take about 3.5%. Sequenced here: peripheral blood, sampled in a trial of Ad26.COV2.S vaccine versus placebo. These receptors originate from a person between 18 and 59 years old who received the Ad26.COV2.S COVID-19 vaccine or a placebo. CDR3s include the opening cysteine and the closing phenylalanine or tryptophan. The D gene is left open where the match is weak. Only some rows state a clone size, as once, few, many or a class for expanded clones.

>TRBJ2-2|NA|NA|TRBV27
CASSLKGLGTGELFF
TGTGCCAGCAGTTTAAAGGGGCTAGGGACCGGGGAGCTGTTTTTT
>TRBJ1-3|NA|TRBD1|TRBV10-3
CAISGTGENTIYF
TGTGCCATCAGTGGGACAGGCGAAAACACCATATATTTT
>TRBJ2-7|NA|NA|TRBV7-6
CASSEGWGGGEQYF
TGTGCCAGCAGCGAAGGCTGGGGAGGTGGCGAGCAGTACTTC
>TRBJ1-4|NA|NA|TRBV5-4
CASRRGPGLGEKLFF
TGTGCCAGCCGGAGAGGCCCTGGCTTGGGTGAAAAACTGTTTTTT
>TRBJ1-1|NA|NA|TRBV6-2/TRBV6-3
CASSQPGQFMNTEAFF
TGTGCCAGCAGTCAACCGGGACAATTCATGAACACTGAAGCTTTCTTT
>TRBJ1-3|NA|NA|TRBV5-6
CASSLWAASGNTIYF
TGTGCCAGCAGCTTGTGGGCAGCGTCGGGAAACACCATATATTTT
>TRBJ2-2|once|TRBD1|TRBV10-3
CAISPGTGANTGELFF
TGTGCCATCAGTCCCGGGACAGGGGCCAACACCGGGGAGCTGTTTTTT
>TRBJ1-4|NA|TRBD1|TRBV24-1
CATSDPGTGGRGEKLFF
TGTGCCACCAGTGATCCCGGGACAGGGGGCCGGGGAGAAAAACTGTTTTTT
>TRBJ2-2|NA|NA|TRBV2
CASSEGTRGDEKLFF
TGTGCCAGCAGTGAGGGGACACGAGGGGATGAGAAGCTGTTTTTT
>TRBJ2-6|NA|NA|TRBV30
CAWSVRGAGTPGLSGANVLTF
TGTGCCTGGAGTGTAAGAGGGGCCGGAACCCCAGGGCTCTCTGGGGCCAACGTCCTGACTTTC